These 6 T cell receptor beta chains were sequenced from one sample in a study of HIV-infected patients and healthy controls. No cell fractionation was done, so the repertoire covers all unsorted peripheral blood T cells. Approximately 500 ng RNA was reverse transcribed with alpha and beta constant-region primers. Alpha and beta chain libraries were made separately by chain-specific third strand synthesis with multiplexing indices. TCRdb used MiXCR to reprocess the 5' RACE reads, holding one entry per CDR3 protein. The sample contains some 5,500 distinct CDR3 sequences, under 9.5% of which appear only once. Sequences were derived from blood, sampled before antiretroviral therapy. All receptors derive from an adult with HIV infection.

This clonotype occurred a few times. In nucleotides, the CDR3 is TGTGCCACCAGCAGGGAACCTAGCGGGAGGATCAACGAGCAGTACTTC. Translation gives CATSREPSGRINEQYF. The chain recombines TRBV15 with TRBJ2-7; 11 nucleotides align to TRBD2. Trimming at V came to 3 bases and at J to 5 bases, leaving 9 bases not matched to a gene. This CDR3 spans 16 amino acids. Germline values: CDR1 LNHNV, CDR2 YYDKDF (reference sequence).

The CDR3 nucleotides are TGTGCCAGCAGCCCTTGGGGGAGATTTGGCGGGGAGCTGTTTTTT. This encodes CASSPWGRFGGELFF. This chain links TRBV12-3 or TRBV12-4 with TRBJ2-2; perhaps D is TRBD1 or TRBD2 (5 bases each). The CDR3 spans 15 residues. V lost 6 bases, J lost 7 bases, and 18 bases lay in between.

This clonotype is labeled medium-sized (0.01 to 0.1%). The V call is TRBV6-1, the J call TRBJ2-1; a possible D gene is TRBD1 (6 bases). Per the germline V gene, CDR1 is MNHNS and CDR2 is SASEGT. The CDR3 is 14 residues long. Trimming removed 4 bases at V and 5 bases at J, with 12 bases between. CDR3 loop: CASSAFGTNNEQFF. The CDR3 region has the DNA TGTGCCAGCAGTGCTTTTGGGACAAACAATGAGCAGTTCTTC.

The chain couples TRBV27 to TRBJ1-1, with a weak D call TRBD1 (5 bases). The CDR3 extends over 15 amino acids. V shed 5 bases and J shed 7 bases, with 20 bases lying between them. The V gene's germline CDR1 is MNHEY and CDR2 SMNVEV (reference sequence). This CDR3 is CASSRVRGPGVEAFF. CDR3 DNA sequence: TGTGCCAGCAGTCGCGTACGGGGCCCGGGGGTTGAAGCTTTCTTT.

This clonotype is medium-sized within its sample. This sequence joins TRBV3-1 and TRBJ1-2; D not resolved. Germline CDR1 is LGHDT and CDR2 is YNNKEL (reference sequence). CDR3 length: 15 amino acids. Trimming pared 1 base from V and 3 bases from J, leaving 12 bases between. CDR3 nucleotide sequence: TGTGCCAGCAGCCAAGCGGAACAAATCCACTATGGCTACACCTTC. This codes for CASSQAEQIHYGYTF.

Points on this clonotype: A much larger clone is a single base away; this may be a read error. It is likely a read error, because the conserved phenylalanine at the end of the CDR3 is missing. The chain couples TRBV5-1 to TRBJ1-6, with D perhaps TRBD1 (6 bases). Trimming pared 4 bases from V and 11 bases from J, leaving 10 bases between. The CDR3 extends over 12 amino acids. Germline V gene data show CDR1 as SGHRS and CDR2 as YFSETQ. The CDR3 spells CASSLQGPPLHL. Here the CDR3 DNA reads TGCGCCAGCAGCCTACAGGGTCCACCCCTCCACCTT.